The 16 T cell receptor beta chains given below trace back to one sample, sequenced in a study of blood T cells in healthy people across ages. The authors ran a second PCR of roughly 7 to 11 cycles using a sample-barcoded 5' primer and a J-beta primer mix. TCRdb passed the 5' RACE reads through MiXCR, listing each CDR3 protein once. The sample has some 900,000 distinct CDR3 sequences, 29% seen once. Sequenced input: blood. The receptor set was obtained from a woman of 80 years or more in good health.

This clonotype came up a few times. The rearrangement uses TRBV7-2 and TRBJ2-7; 7 nucleotides line up with TRBD1. V was pared by 6 bases and J by 1 base, with 3 bases of the junction left unmatched. The CDR3 extends over 13 amino acids. The V gene's germline CDR1 is SGHTA and CDR2 FQGNSA. Written as DNA, the CDR3 is TGTGCCAGCAGATCGGGACAGTCCTACGAGCAGTACTTC. It encodes CASRSGQSYEQYF.

The chain has TRBV7-9 and TRBJ1-4; no clear D gene. CDR3 size: 15 residues. CDR1 and CDR2 (germline): SEHNR, FQNEAQ (reference sequence). V lost 5 bases, J lost 0 bases, and 10 bases lay in between. The CDR3 region has the DNA TGTGCCAGCAGCCACAAGATCGCAACTAATGAAAAACTGTTTTTT. Protein: CASSHKIATNEKLFF.

At least ten counts were recorded for this clonotype. This chain uses TRBV6-2 or TRBV6-3 with TRBJ2-7; 8 nucleotides agree with TRBD2. Germline CDR1 is MNHEY and CDR2 is SVGEGT. The CDR3 has 15 residues. Trimming took 2 bases from V and 1 from J; bases not matched to a gene: 4. The CDR3 reads CASSYTGLASYEQYF. The CDR3 bases are TGTGCCAGCAGTTACACCGGACTAGCTTCCTACGAGCAGTACTTC.

The table lists this clonotype with a few counts. This may arise from a read error, as a much more abundant clone is one base away. The V call is TRBV10-3, the J call TRBJ2-3; 8 nucleotides line up with TRBD1. Germline CDR1 reads ENHRY; CDR2 reads SYGVKD. The CDR3 has 15 residues. Trimming removed 3 bases from V and 4 bases from J; junction bases left unmatched: 6. As DNA, the CDR3 is TGTGCCATCAGTGATTGTGGGACAGGTTCAGATACGCAGTATTTT. Its protein is CAISDCGTGSDTQYF.

J is TRBJ1-2 and V is TRBV29-1, with D maybe TRBD1 (5 bases). CDR3 length equals 13 residues. V was shortened by 0 bases and J by 5 bases, with 10 bases between the two germline ends. Germline CDR1 reads SQVTM; CDR2 reads ANQGSEA. CDR3 DNA sequence: TGCAGCGTTGAAGATCGGACACCTTATGGCTACACCTTC. The encoded protein is CSVEDRTPYGYTF.

This clonotype was recorded a few times. It may be a read error: a sequence one base away is much more abundant. The chain links TRBV7-2 to TRBJ2-7, with a possible D match to TRBD2 (7 bases). From germline, CDR1 is SGHTA and CDR2 FQGNSA. Trimming cost V 3 bases and J 4 bases, with 16 bases left between them. The CDR3 sequence is 15 residues long. This CDR3 is CASSFEGGGRYEQYF. The DNA for the CDR3 is TGTGCCAGCAGCTTCGAAGGGGGGGGACGATACGAGCAGTACTTC.

In the case of this clonotype: A clone one base away is much larger, so this may be a read error. The chain has TRBV20-1 and TRBJ2-3; 10 positions match TRBD2. The germline gives CDR1 DFQATT, CDR2 SNEGSKA (reference sequence). This CDR3 region has 14 residues. The CDR3 protein is CNAGAGGPFHTQYF. Written as DNA, the CDR3 is TGCAATGCTGGAGCGGGGGGGCCATTTCATACGCAGTATTTT.

In its sample, this clonotype was seen a few times. The chain links TRBV4-3 to TRBJ1-6; no clear D. V was trimmed by 2 bases and J by 10 bases, leaving 9 bases between them. This CDR3 comprises 13 residues. Germline V gene data show CDR1 as LGHNA and CDR2 as YSLEER. This CDR3 reads CASSQNNASPLHF. CDR3 DNA sequence: TGCGCCAGCAGCCAAAATAATGCGTCACCCCTCCACTTT.

The chain uses TRBV29-1 and TRBJ1-2; TRBD1 is a possible D gene (5 bases). The CDR3 contains 13 residues. Germline loops: CDR1 SQVTM, CDR2 ANQGSEA. The V and J ends lost 1 base and 7 bases respectively, with 13 bases between them. CDR3: CSVEGLTGTGYTF. Written as DNA, the CDR3 is TGCAGCGTTGAAGGGCTCACAGGAACTGGCTACACCTTC. Variable domain in full (rest from reference TRBV29-1 and TRBJ1-2): SAVISQKPSRDICQRGTSLTIQCQVDSQVTMMFWYRQQPGQSLTLIATANQGSEATYESGFVIDKFPISRPNLTFSTLTVSNMSPEDSSIYLCSVEGLTGTGYTFGSGTRLTVV.

The gene calls are TRBV12-3 or TRBV12-4 and TRBJ2-3; D remains unclear. Trimming removed 7 bases at V and 1 base at J, with 18 bases between. This CDR3 region has 16 residues. CDR3 amino acids: CASTRTSGARTDTQYF. DNA of the CDR3: TGTGCCAGCACCCGTACCTCCGGAGCCCGCACAGATACGCAGTATTTT.

The chain employs TRBV20-1 and TRBJ2-5; 7 positions match TRBD1. The DNA end is more similar to TRBJ2-7, so the J call may be wrong. The V gene's germline CDR1 is DFQATT and CDR2 SNEGSKA (reference sequence). The CDR3 spans 13 residues. The CDR3, as DNA: TGCAGTGCTAGGAGGGGGCCAGAGGACGAGCAGTACTTC. Its translation: CSARRGPEDEQYF.

As concerns this clonotype: Being one base from a much bigger clone, this may be a read error. The CDR3 region is CAGSLIGGETQYF. DNA of the CDR3: TGTGCCGGCAGCTTGATAGGTGGAGAGACCCAGTACTTC. V and J are TRBV7-6 and TRBJ2-5; D uncertain. The CDR3 contains 13 residues. Per germline, CDR1 SGHVS and CDR2 FNYEAQ.

This clonotype has a count of ten or more. The chain carries TRBV20-1 and TRBJ2-7; TRBD2 agrees at 9 bases. There are 14 residues in the CDR3. Germline CDR1 reads DFQATT; CDR2 reads SNEGSKA (reference sequence). J was trimmed by 6 bases and V by 2 bases; bases with no gene match: 8. CDR3 protein: CSARLPAGGGEQYF. For the CDR3, the DNA is TGCAGTGCTAGACTTCCAGCGGGGGGCGGCGAGCAGTACTTC.

V gene TRBV7-2 combines with J gene TRBJ2-1, with TRBD2 matching over 9 bases. TRBJ2-7 matches the DNA end more closely, so the J call is doubtful. The CDR3 length is 19 residues. Germline V lookup: CDR1 SGHTA, CDR2 FQGNSA. The DNA for the CDR3 is TGTGCCAGCAGCTTAGGGGTCCTCGGGGCGGGGGGGCCGGGTGATGAGCAGTACTTC. As protein: CASSLGVLGAGGPGDEQYF.

This clonotype occurred many times. The chain uses TRBV5-6 and TRBJ2-7; TRBD1 might be the D (6 bases). Trimming took off 1 base at V and 1 base at J, with 15 bases between the two ends. The CDR3 totals 16 residues. CDR1 SGHDT and CDR2 YYEEEE come from the germline V gene. CDR3 sequence reads: CASSLWTERASYEQYF. The CDR3 DNA reads TGTGCCAGCAGCTTGTGGACAGAGAGGGCATCCTACGAGCAGTACTTC. The complete variable domain, with remaining parts taken from reference TRBV5-6 and TRBJ2-7, reads DAGVTQSPTHLIKTRGQQVTLRCSPKSGHDTVSWYQQALGQGPQFIFQYYEEEERQRGNFPDRFSGHQFPNYSSELNVNALLLGDSALYLCASSLWTERASYEQYFGPGTRLTVT.

This clonotype has more than one count but fewer than ten. V gene TRBV10-3 combines with J gene TRBJ1-2; D unclear. Per the germline V gene, CDR1 is ENHRY and CDR2 is SYGVKD. This CDR3 has 12 amino acids. Trimming left V 4 bases short and J 8 bases short, with 11 bases between. CDR3 nucleotide sequence: TGTGCCATCAGTGGGTCCCGGGCAGGCTACACCTTC. This codes for CAISGSRAGYTF.